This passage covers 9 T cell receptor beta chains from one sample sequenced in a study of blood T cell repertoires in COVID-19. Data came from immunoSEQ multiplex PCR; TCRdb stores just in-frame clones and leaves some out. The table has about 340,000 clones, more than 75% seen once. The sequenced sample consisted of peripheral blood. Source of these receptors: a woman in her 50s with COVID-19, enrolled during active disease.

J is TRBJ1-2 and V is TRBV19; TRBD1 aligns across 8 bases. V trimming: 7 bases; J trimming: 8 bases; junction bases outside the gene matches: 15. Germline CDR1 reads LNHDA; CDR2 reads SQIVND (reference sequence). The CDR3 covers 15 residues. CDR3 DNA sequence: TGTGCCAGTACCAAAAGGGGACAGGACCAGAGAGGCTACACCTTC. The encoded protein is CASTKRGQDQRGYTF.

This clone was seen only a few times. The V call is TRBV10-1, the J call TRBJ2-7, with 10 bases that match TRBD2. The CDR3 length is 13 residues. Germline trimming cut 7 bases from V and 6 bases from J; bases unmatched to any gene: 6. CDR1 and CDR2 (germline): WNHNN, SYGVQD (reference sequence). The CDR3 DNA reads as TGCGCCAGCAACGCTAGCGGGAGAGGCGAGCAGTACTTC. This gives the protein CASNASGRGEQYF.

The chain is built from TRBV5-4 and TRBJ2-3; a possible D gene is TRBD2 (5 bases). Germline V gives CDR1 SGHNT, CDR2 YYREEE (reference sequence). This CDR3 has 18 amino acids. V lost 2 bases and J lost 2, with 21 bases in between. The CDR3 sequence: CASSFKLASISPTDTQYF. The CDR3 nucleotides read TGTGCCAGCAGCTTTAAGTTAGCTAGCATTAGTCCCACAGATACGCAGTATTTT.

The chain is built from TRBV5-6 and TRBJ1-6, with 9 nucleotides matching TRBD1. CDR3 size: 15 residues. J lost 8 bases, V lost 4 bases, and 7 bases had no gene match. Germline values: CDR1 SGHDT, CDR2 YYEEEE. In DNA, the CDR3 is TGTGCCAGCAGCCTCGGACAGGGGCGGCATTCACCCCTCCACTTT. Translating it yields CASSLGQGRHSPLHF.

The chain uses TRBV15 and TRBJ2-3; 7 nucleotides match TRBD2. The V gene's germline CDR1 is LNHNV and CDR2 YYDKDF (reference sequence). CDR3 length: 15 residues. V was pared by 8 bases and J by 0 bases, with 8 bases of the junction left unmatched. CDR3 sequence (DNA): TGTGCCACCGGCGTCCTAGCGGCTAGCACAGATACGCAGTATTTT. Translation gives CATGVLAASTDTQYF.

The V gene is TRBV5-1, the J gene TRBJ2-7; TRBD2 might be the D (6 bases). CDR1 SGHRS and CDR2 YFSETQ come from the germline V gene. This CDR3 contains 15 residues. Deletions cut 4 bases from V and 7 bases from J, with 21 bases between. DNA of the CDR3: TGCGCCAGCAGCAGTTCCGGGACTCCACCCGGGGAGCAGTACTTC. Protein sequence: CASSSSGTPPGEQYF.

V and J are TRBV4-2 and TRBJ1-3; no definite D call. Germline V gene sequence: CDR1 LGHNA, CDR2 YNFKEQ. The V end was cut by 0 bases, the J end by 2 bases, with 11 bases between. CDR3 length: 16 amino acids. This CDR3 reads CASSQEYSSTGNTIYF. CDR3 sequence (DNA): TGTGCCAGCAGCCAAGAGTACAGCAGTACTGGAAACACCATATATTTT.

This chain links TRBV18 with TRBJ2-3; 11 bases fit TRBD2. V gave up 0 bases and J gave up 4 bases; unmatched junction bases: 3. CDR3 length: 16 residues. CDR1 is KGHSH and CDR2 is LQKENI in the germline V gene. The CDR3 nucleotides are TGTGCCAGCTCACCACCGGGACTAGCGGTCCCAGATACGCAGTATTTT. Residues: CASSPPGLAVPDTQYF.

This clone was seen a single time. CDR3 bases: TGTGCCAGCACCAACAGGGGGCTATATGAAAAACTGTTTTTT. Translation gives CASTNRGLYEKLFF. The chain is built from TRBV2 and TRBJ1-4, with 9 bases identical to TRBD1. Germline trimming cut 7 bases from V and 6 bases from J; bases unmatched to any gene: 6. This CDR3 has 14 residues. Per germline, CDR1 SNHLY and CDR2 FYNNEI.